Each of the 9 T cell receptor beta chains below was sequenced from the same sample in a study of beta chain features in type 1 diabetes. No antigens are known for them. Findings of the study overall: There was a moderate but significant shortening of TCRB CDR3s in all four CD4+ subsets of Type 1 diabetes patients.

The authors reverse transcribed all of the isolated RNA, so sequencing captured expressed TCRB transcripts. The assay was immunoSEQ multiplex PCR, and TCRdb's table has in-frame clones only and misses some. The table lists some 150,000 clones, approximately 13% of them singletons. The sample consisted of central memory CD4+ T cells from blood. The receptor set was obtained from a man younger than 35 with type 1 diabetes.

The gene calls are TRBV10-3 and TRBJ2-7, with 11 nucleotides matching TRBD2. Germline V lookup: CDR1 ENHRY, CDR2 SYGVKD. After removal of 4 bases from V and 1 base from J, the junction contained 9 bases not matched to a gene. There are 17 residues in the CDR3. The CDR3 spells CAISGPQLAGGSYEQYF. CDR3 DNA: TGTGCCATCAGTGGTCCCCAGTTAGCGGGGGGGTCCTACGAGCAGTACTTC.

This clone was counted between two and nine times. The chain couples TRBV11-2 to TRBJ2-5; a possible D gene is TRBD1 (5 bases). Germline V gene sequence: CDR1 SGHAT, CDR2 FQNNGV. CDR3 size: 14 residues. Trimming took off 9 bases at V and 1 base at J, with 15 bases between the two ends. The CDR3, as DNA: TGTGCCAGTGACTCAGGGTTGACCCAAGAGACCCAGTACTTC. It codes for CASDSGLTQETQYF.

About this clone: One end of the junction does not line up with germline, which may come from a read error. The chain combines TRBV6-5 with TRBJ1-5; no clear D. This CDR3 spans 13 amino acids. Germline V gene lookup returns CDR1 MNHEY and CDR2 SVGAGI. As DNA, the CDR3 is TGTTCCAGCAGTTACTCGCGGAGTCAGCCCCAGCATTTT. Amino acid sequence: CSSSYSRSQPQHF.

CDR3 nucleotides: TGTGCCAGTAGCGCCGGGAATAACAATTCACCCCTCCACTTT. It encodes CASSAGNNNSPLHF. The chain is built from TRBV19 and TRBJ1-6; D gene uncertain. Germline V gene data show CDR1 as LNHDA and CDR2 as SQIVND (reference sequence). The CDR3 consists of 14 residues. The V end was cut by 6 bases, the J end by 7 bases, with 13 bases between.

The J gene is TRBJ2-7, the V gene TRBV14, with TRBD1 matching 9 bases. CDR1 is SGHDN and CDR2 is FVKESK in the germline V gene. V was pared by 5 bases and J by 3 bases, with 5 bases of the junction left unmatched. This CDR3 spans 14 amino acids. The CDR3 loop reads CASSAGTGIYEQYF. CDR3 bases: TGTGCCAGCAGCGCCGGGACAGGGATCTACGAGCAGTACTTC.

This clone was counted a few times. The chain employs TRBV15 and TRBJ2-1; TRBD1 or TRBD2 may be the D gene (5 bases each). The V end was cut by 1 base, the J end by 6 bases, with 13 bases between. CDR3 length: 15 residues. CDR1 is LNHNV, CDR2 YYDKDF, per germline (reference sequence). CDR3 amino acids: CATSRGGASFNEQFF. The CDR3 DNA reads TGTGCCACCAGCAGAGGAGGGGCCAGCTTCAATGAGCAGTTCTTC.

This clone occurred a few times. Other DNA sequences in the same sample also yield this CDR3. The CDR3 sequence is CASSAQGQETQYF. The CDR3 region has the DNA TGCGCCAGCAGCGCACAGGGTCAAGAGACCCAGTACTTC. The rearrangement joins TRBV5-1 to TRBJ2-5, with D tentatively TRBD1 (6 bases). The CDR3 is 13 amino acids. Looked up from germline, CDR1 is SGHRS and CDR2 is YFSETQ. Between the trimmed V and J ends, which lost 4 bases and 2 bases, there was a span of 9 bases.

This clone was counted between two and nine times. The chain links TRBV19 to TRBJ2-1; no definite D call. Germline assignment: CDR1 LNHDA and CDR2 SQIVND (reference sequence). V lost 2 bases to trimming and J lost 2 bases, with 7 bases between them. The CDR3 totals 14 residues. The CDR3 DNA sequence: TGTGCCAGTAGTATAACTGATACCTACAATGAGCAGTTCTTC. Its translation is CASSITDTYNEQFF.

The CDR3 DNA reads as TGTGCCAGCAGCAGGACAGGAGGGGGCACAGATACGCAGTATTTT. Encoded protein: CASSRTGGGTDTQYF. The J gene is TRBJ2-3, the V gene TRBV7-3; a possible D gene is TRBD1 (7 bases). The CDR3 consists of 15 residues. Looked up from germline, CDR1 is SGHTA and CDR2 is FQGTGA. Trimming removed 5 bases from V and 1 base from J, with 13 bases in between.